What follows is one TCR beta chain and its context. The source of the sample is a study of T cell changes during pregnancy in multiple sclerosis. Clones were sequenced by immunoSEQ multiplex PCR, and TCRdb holds only the in-frame ones, with some missing. The sample records about 20,000 clones, around nine tenths being singletons. The germline V gene has CDR1 WSHSY and CDR2 SAAADI. The CDR3 runs 14 residues. Trimming left V 6 bases short and J 7 bases short, with 19 bases between. This sample comprised CD8+ T cells from peripheral blood mononuclear cells, obtained in the second trimester of pregnancy. This receptor was taken from a female donor in good health, enrolled as a control in a pregnancy study. The chain uses TRBV10-2 and TRBJ2-7; D is possibly TRBD1 (6 bases). The CDR3: CASSGQGTLWEQYF. The DNA for the CDR3 is TGCGCCAGCAGCGGTCAGGGGACCCTTTGGGAGCAGTACTTC.